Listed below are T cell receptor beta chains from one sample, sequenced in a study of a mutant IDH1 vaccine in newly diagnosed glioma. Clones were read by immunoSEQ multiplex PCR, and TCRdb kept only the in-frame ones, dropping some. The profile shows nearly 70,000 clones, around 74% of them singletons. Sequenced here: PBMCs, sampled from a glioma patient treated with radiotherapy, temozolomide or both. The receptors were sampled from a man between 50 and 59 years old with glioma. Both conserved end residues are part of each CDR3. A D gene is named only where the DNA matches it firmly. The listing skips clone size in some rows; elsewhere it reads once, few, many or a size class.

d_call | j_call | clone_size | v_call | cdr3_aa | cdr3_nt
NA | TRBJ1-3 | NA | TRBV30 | CAWSPRGVPRDTIYF | TGTGCCTGGAGTCCCCGAGGGGTCCCACGCGACACCATATATTTT
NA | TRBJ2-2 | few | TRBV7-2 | CASRTQGLGELFF | TGTGCCAGCAGGACACAGGGTTTGGGGGAGCTGTTTTTT
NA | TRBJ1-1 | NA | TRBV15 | CATSFSLIEGTEAFF | TGTGCCACCAGCTTCTCCTTAATCGAAGGGACTGAAGCTTTCTTT
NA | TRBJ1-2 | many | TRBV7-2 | CASSLGVGSNYGYTF | TGTGCCAGCAGCTTAGGGGTTGGCAGTAACTATGGCTACACCTTC
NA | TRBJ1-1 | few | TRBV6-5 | CASSPRGAEAFF | TGTGCCAGCAGCCCCCGGGGAGCTGAAGCTTTCTTT
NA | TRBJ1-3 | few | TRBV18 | CASSPGAGSGNTIYF | TGTGCCAGCTCCCCCGGGGCAGGGAGCGGAAACACCATATATTTT
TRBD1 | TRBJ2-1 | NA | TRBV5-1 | CASSISGTGGLEQFF | TGCGCCAGCAGCATCTCCGGGACAGGGGGTCTTGAGCAGTTCTTC
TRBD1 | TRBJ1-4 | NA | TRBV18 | CASSPVQGGEKLFF | TGTGCCAGCTCACCAGTGCAGGGGGGAGAAAAACTGTTTTTT
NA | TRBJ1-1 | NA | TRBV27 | CASSLGRRTEAFF | TGTGCCAGCAGTTTGGGGAGACGGACTGAAGCTTTCTTT
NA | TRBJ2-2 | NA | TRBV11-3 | CASSLDHMGFANTGELFF | TGTGCCAGCAGCTTAGATCATATGGGCTTCGCGAACACCGGGGAGCTGTTTTTT
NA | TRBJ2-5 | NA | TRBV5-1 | CASSSSRSLNF | TGCGCCAGCAGCTCCTCAAGGAGCTTGAACTTC
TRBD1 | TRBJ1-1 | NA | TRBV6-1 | CASSGQGAPGNTEAFF | TGTGCCAGCAGTGGTCAGGGGGCCCCCGGGAACACTGAAGCTTTCTTT
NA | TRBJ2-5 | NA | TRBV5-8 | CASSFYSKETQYF | TGTGCCAGCAGCTTTTACAGCAAAGAGACCCAGTACTTC
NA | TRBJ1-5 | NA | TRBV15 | CATARAPGRQPQHF | TGTGCCACCGCTCGGGCTCCCGGCAGGCAGCCCCAGCATTTT
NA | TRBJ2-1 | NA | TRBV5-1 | CASSQDSRTYNEQFF | TGCGCCAGCAGCCAGGACAGCCGGACCTACAATGAGCAGTTCTTC
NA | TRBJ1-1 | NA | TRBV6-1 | CASSERGPNTEAFF | TGTGCCAGCAGTGAACGGGGTCCGAACACTGAAGCTTTCTTT
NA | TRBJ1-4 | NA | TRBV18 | CASSPGERATNEKLFF | TGTGCCAGCTCACCAGGGGAACGTGCAACTAATGAAAAACTGTTTTTT
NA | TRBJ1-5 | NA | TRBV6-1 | CASSEGTRNQPQHF | TGTGCCAGCAGTGAAGGAACCCGCAATCAGCCCCAGCATTTT
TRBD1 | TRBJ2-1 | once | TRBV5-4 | CASSLGGAGQGYNEQFF | TGTGCCAGCAGCTTGGGAGGTGCGGGACAGGGTTACAATGAGCAGTTCTTC
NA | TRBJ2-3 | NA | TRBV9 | CASSVGASRGRTDTQYF | TGTGCCAGCAGCGTAGGGGCCAGTCGGGGCCGCACAGATACGCAGTATTTT
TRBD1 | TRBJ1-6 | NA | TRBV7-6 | CASRDLGQGTNSPLHF | TGTGCCAGCAGGGACCTTGGACAGGGGACTAATTCACCCCTCCACTTT
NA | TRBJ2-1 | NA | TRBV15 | CATSRDRGEQFF | TGTGCCACCAGCAGAGATCGAGGGGAGCAGTTCTTC
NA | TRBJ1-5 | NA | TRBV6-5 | CASSRQYSNQPQHF | TGTGCCAGCAGTCGGCAGTATAGCAATCAGCCCCAGCATTTT
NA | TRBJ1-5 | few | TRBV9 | CASSLDGTGSSQPQHF | TGTGCCAGCAGCCTTGACGGCACAGGGTCATCTCAGCCCCAGCATTTT
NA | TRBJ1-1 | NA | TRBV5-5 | CASSFGGNTEAFF | TGTGCCAGCAGCTTCGGGGGAAACACTGAAGCTTTCTTT